Presented here are 32 T cell receptor beta chains from one specimen sequenced in a study of spatial heterogeneity in lung cancer. The time point: sample taken at primary tumor resection. Study-level findings and limits: Expanded alpha and beta TCR counts within tumors tracked tumor mutation counts.

TCRdb fed the 5' RACE reads into MiXCR, producing one record per CDR3 protein. This sample yields thousands of distinct CDR3 sequences, of which roughly 2.8% are seen a single time; roughly an eighth belongs to the top ten. These receptors have no identified antigens. This sample comprised lung tumor tissue, obtained at surgery. Receptors originate from a male donor with early-stage non-small cell lung cancer.

This clonotype appeared many times. This chain joins TRBV7-9 and TRBJ1-1, with a possible D match to TRBD1 (6 bases). Trimming cost V 6 bases and J 0 bases, with 20 bases left between them. Germline V lookup: CDR1 SEHNR, CDR2 FQNEAQ (reference sequence). The CDR3 covers 17 residues. CDR3 sequence (DNA): TGTGCCAGCAGGAGGGGGGGAGGGACCCTCATGAACACTGAAGCTTTCTTT. It specifies CASRRGGGTLMNTEAFF.

The table lists this clonotype with many counts. This chain uses TRBV24-1 with TRBJ1-5; D is undetermined. Looked up from germline, CDR1 is KGHDR and CDR2 is SFDVKD. The CDR3 sequence is 14 residues long. V was clipped by 5 bases and J by 3 bases, with 10 bases between them. CDR3 residues: CATSAAGNNQPQHF. DNA for the CDR3: TGTGCCACCAGTGCCGCTGGAAACAATCAGCCCCAGCATTTT.

CDR3 in amino acids: CASSQDYHQPQHF. The CDR3 region has the DNA TGTGCCAGCAGCCAAGATTACCATCAGCCCCAGCATTTT. The chain is built from TRBV14 and TRBJ1-5; no reliable D call. Trimming removed 0 bases from V and 5 bases from J, with 5 bases in between. CDR1 is SGHDN, CDR2 FVKESK, per germline. The CDR3 runs 13 residues.

Many counts were recorded for this clonotype. The chain recombines TRBV28 with TRBJ2-3; D is undetermined. This CDR3 has 11 residues. Germline lookup yields CDR1 MDHEN and CDR2 SYDVKM. V was pared by 5 bases and J by 8 bases, with 8 bases between. The CDR3 protein is CASSPQVTQYF. CDR3 nucleotide sequence: TGTGCCAGCAGTCCGCAGGTTACGCAGTATTTT.

By sample share, this clonotype is medium-sized. At one boundary the junction diverges from the germline segment, which might be a read error. This chain's CDR3 is CASSLGERQPQHF. CDR3 coding DNA: TGTGCTAGCAGCTTAGGGGAGAGACAGCCCCAGCATTTT. The J gene is TRBJ1-5, the V gene TRBV7-7; a possible D gene is TRBD1 (5 bases). This CDR3 is built from 13 residues. From germline, CDR1 is SSHAT and CDR2 FNYEAQ (reference sequence).

There are many counts of this clonotype. The rearrangement links TRBV20-1 to TRBJ2-7; D possibly corresponds to TRBD2 (5 bases). In germline, CDR1 is DFQATT, CDR2 SNEGSKA (reference sequence). CDR3 length: 12 residues. The V and J ends lost 5 bases and 2 bases respectively, with 10 bases between them. The DNA for the CDR3 is TGCAGTGCTGAGCGGATAGCCTACGAGCAGTACTTC. Residues: CSAERIAYEQYF.

There are many counts of this clonotype. This sequence joins TRBV27 and TRBJ2-5, with D perhaps TRBD2 (5 bases). V gave up 3 bases and J gave up 7 bases, with 18 bases separating them. The germline CDR1 and CDR2 sequences are MNHEY and SMNVEV (reference sequence). The CDR3 consists of 15 residues. The DNA for the CDR3 is TGTGCCAGCAGTTTCTCCATCGGACCCGCGGGGACCCAGTACTTC. Encoded protein: CASSFSIGPAGTQYF.

This clonotype was seen ten or more times. The chain recombines TRBV29-1 with TRBJ2-3; the match to TRBD2 covers 8 bases. After removal of 0 bases from V and 12 bases from J, the junction contained 2 bases not matched to a gene. Germline CDR1 reads SQVTM; CDR2 reads ANQGSEA. This CDR3 has 11 amino acids. In DNA form, the CDR3 reads TGCAGCGTTGAAGACGGGGGGGCTCAGTATTTT. This translates into CSVEDGGAQYF.

Judged by abundance, this clonotype is medium-sized. The chain couples TRBV6-2 or TRBV6-3 to TRBJ2-3; D might be TRBD1 (5 bases). V lost 0 bases and J 3 bases, leaving 16 bases between the germline ends. The CDR3 has 17 residues. From germline, CDR1 is MNHEY and CDR2 SVGEGT. CDR3 protein: CASSYSPSHRQTDTQYF. The CDR3 DNA reads TGTGCCAGCAGTTACTCACCATCTCACAGGCAAACAGATACGCAGTATTTT.

Remarks on this clonotype: Being one base from a much bigger clone, this may be a read error. The chain carries TRBV6-6 and TRBJ1-5; TRBD1 aligns across 10 bases. The germline V gene has CDR1 MNHNY and CDR2 SVGAGI (reference sequence). This CDR3 has 16 residues. In nucleotides, the CDR3 is TGTGCCAGCAACCCCGGGACAGGGGCTGCTAATCAGCCCCAGAATTTT. This sequence encodes CASNPGTGAANQPQNF.

At least ten counts were recorded for this clonotype. V and J are TRBV12-3 or TRBV12-4 and TRBJ2-5; 10 positions agree with TRBD1. Unmatched junction bases numbered 8, after V lost 6 bases and J lost 4 bases. The CDR3 totals 15 residues. The DNA of the CDR3 is TGTGCCAGCAGCAATCGACAGGGGGCCGGAGAGACCCAGTACTTC. Translating it yields CASSNRQGAGETQYF.

This clonotype has ten or more counts. The chain combines TRBV10-2 with TRBJ2-3; possibly TRBD2 for D (5 bases). The CDR3 loop spans 17 amino acids. Germline V gene data show CDR1 as WSHSY and CDR2 as SAAADI. The germline V and J ends were trimmed by 0 bases and 1 base, with 14 bases remaining between them. CDR3 nucleotide sequence: TGCGCCAGCAGTGAGTCTCCTAGCCTAACTGGCACAGATACGCAGTATTTT. This translates into CASSESPSLTGTDTQYF.

There are many counts of this clonotype. V usage is TRBV20-1 and J usage is TRBJ2-7, with D possibly matching TRBD2 (6 bases). Germline values: CDR1 DFQATT, CDR2 SNEGSKA (reference sequence). The CDR3 is 15 amino acids. Trimming stripped 3 bases from V and 5 bases from J, with 20 bases between. CDR3 region: CSASVMDGGLHEQYF. In nucleotides, the CDR3 is TGCAGTGCTAGTGTCATGGACGGGGGTCTACACGAGCAGTACTTC.

This clonotype was picked up many times. This rearrangement joins TRBV10-3 to TRBJ2-7; TRBD1 might be the D (5 bases). This CDR3 is built from 14 residues. Germline lookup yields CDR1 ENHRY and CDR2 SYGVKD. Trimming took off 0 bases at V and 5 bases at J, with 11 bases between the two ends. CDR3 loop: CAISESWQGNEQYF. CDR3 coding DNA: TGTGCCATCAGTGAGTCTTGGCAGGGTAACGAGCAGTACTTC.

This clonotype is categorized as medium-sized. The chain joins TRBV4-2 to TRBJ2-7; D possibly corresponds to TRBD1 (6 bases). Deletions cut 3 bases from V and 3 bases from J, with 15 bases between. CDR1 is LGHNA, CDR2 YNFKEQ, per germline. This CDR3 region has 15 residues. The CDR3, as DNA: TGTGCCAGCAGCCACCTACAGGGAGACCACTACGAGCAGTACTTC. It specifies CASSHLQGDHYEQYF.

This clonotype was seen ten or more times. The J gene is TRBJ2-7, the V gene TRBV24-1, with TRBD1 identical over 12 bases. Germline-derived CDR1 and CDR2 are KGHDR and SFDVKD. Losses at the gene ends were 4 bases for V and 1 base for J; bases not matched to a gene: 7. The CDR3 extends over 17 amino acids. In nucleotides, the CDR3 is TGTGCCACCAGTGAGTCCGGGACAGGGGGCCGATCCTACGAGCAGTACTTC. It is translated as CATSESGTGGRSYEQYF.

This clonotype was detected ten times or more. The chain has TRBV24-1 and TRBJ2-5, with 7 bases that match TRBD1. J was trimmed by 6 bases and V by 4 bases; bases with no gene match: 7. CDR1 and CDR2 (germline): KGHDR, SFDVKD. This CDR3 contains 14 residues. The CDR3 loop is CATSDTTGEQTQYF. For the CDR3, the DNA is TGTGCCACCAGTGACACTACAGGGGAGCAGACCCAGTACTTC.

At least ten counts were recorded for this clonotype. This chain uses TRBV3-1 with TRBJ1-1; TRBD1 is a possible D gene (6 bases). Germline V gene lookup returns CDR1 LGHDT and CDR2 YNNKEL (reference sequence). The CDR3 spans 15 residues. Deletions cut 1 base from V and 5 bases from J, with 14 bases between. DNA of the CDR3: TGTGCCAGCAGCCAAGGCACAGGGTGGAATACTGAAGCTTTCTTT. Protein sequence: CASSQGTGWNTEAFF.

This clonotype came up many times. The chain employs TRBV9 and TRBJ1-6; no clear D. CDR1 and CDR2 (germline): SGDLS, YYNGEE. This CDR3 spans 14 amino acids. V lost 0 bases and J lost 9, with 10 bases in between. This CDR3 reads CASSVAEGASPLHF. In nucleotides, the CDR3 is TGTGCCAGCAGCGTAGCCGAGGGAGCTTCACCCCTCCACTTT.

This clonotype was recorded many times. The V gene is TRBV19, the J gene TRBJ2-7; 10 bases fit TRBD1. The germline CDR1 and CDR2 sequences are LNHDA and SQIVND (reference sequence). J was trimmed by 5 bases and V by 6 bases; bases with no gene match: 1. The CDR3 contains 12 residues. CDR3 nucleotides: TGTGCCAGTAGCGGGACAGGGGACGAGCAGTACTTC. This gives the protein CASSGTGDEQYF.

This clonotype has a count of ten or more. The chain couples TRBV2 to TRBJ2-2; possibly TRBD1 for D (6 bases). The CDR3 runs 14 residues. Germline lookup yields CDR1 SNHLY and CDR2 FYNNEI. V dropped 6 bases and J dropped 1 base, with 9 bases sitting between them. CDR3 amino acids: CASRETGNTGELFF. CDR3 nucleotide sequence: TGTGCCAGCAGGGAGACAGGGAACACCGGGGAGCTGTTTTTT.

This clonotype is termed medium-sized. DNA of the CDR3: TGCAGTGCCCCAAACAGGGGTCAGCCCCAGCATTTT. It yields the protein CSAPNRGQPQHF. The V and J genes are TRBV20-1 and TRBJ1-5; 7 nucleotides align to TRBD1. The V segment lost 6 bases and the J segment 6 bases; nucleotides outside the gene matches: 5. Germline V lookup: CDR1 DFQATT, CDR2 SNEGSKA (reference sequence). The length of the CDR3 is 12 residues.

The table lists this clonotype with a few counts. The rearrangement uses TRBV29-1 and TRBJ2-4; D is tentatively TRBD1 or TRBD2 (6 bases each). There are 12 residues in the CDR3. Trimming stripped 6 bases from V and 5 bases from J, with 11 bases between. Germline V gene lookup returns CDR1 SQVTM and CDR2 ANQGSEA. Written as DNA, the CDR3 is TGCAGCGTGACTAGGGGGGAAAACATTCAGTACTTC. Translating it yields CSVTRGENIQYF.

This clonotype is large in the sample. The chain carries TRBV12-3 or TRBV12-4 and TRBJ1-1; D remains ambiguous. The CDR3 totals 12 residues. Trimming removed 3 bases at V and 3 bases at J, with 5 bases between. The CDR3 loop is CASSFPDTEAFF. As DNA, the CDR3 is TGTGCCAGCAGTTTCCCGGACACTGAAGCTTTCTTT.

This clonotype occurred many times. The gene calls are TRBV3-1 and TRBJ1-2; 8 nucleotides match TRBD1. V was pared by 5 bases and J by 8 bases, with 13 bases of the junction left unmatched. The germline V gene encodes CDR1 LGHDT and CDR2 YNNKEL (reference sequence). CDR3 length: 15 amino acids. The CDR3 region is CASSYLSGTGAGYTF. As DNA, the CDR3 is TGTGCCAGCAGCTACTTATCCGGGACAGGAGCCGGCTACACCTTC.

This clonotype is judged medium-sized. The chain links TRBV6-6 to TRBJ1-1; a weak D match, TRBD1 (6 bases). The CDR3 sequence is 14 residues long. The germline gives CDR1 MNHNY, CDR2 SVGAGI (reference sequence). V was clipped by 6 bases and J by 0 bases, with 11 bases between them. The CDR3 DNA is TGTGCCAGCAGAGGGGGACCGATGAACACTGAAGCTTTCTTT. It is translated as CASRGGPMNTEAFF.

This clonotype was counted at least ten times. J is TRBJ2-3 and V is TRBV7-9; TRBD2 agrees at 12 bases. Germline trimming cut 1 base from V and 4 bases from J; bases unmatched to any gene: 18. Germline CDR1 is SEHNR and CDR2 is FQNEAQ (reference sequence). The CDR3 totals 21 residues. This CDR3 is CASSLDRSPSGGASTPDTQYF. DNA for the CDR3: TGTGCCAGCAGCTTAGACCGCTCCCCTAGCGGGGGGGCCAGCACCCCAGATACGCAGTATTTT.

The table lists this clonotype with many counts. The rearrangement joins TRBV12-3 or TRBV12-4 to TRBJ1-3, with TRBD1 identical over 7 bases. The CDR3 loop spans 17 amino acids. J lost 0 bases, V lost 8 bases, and 13 bases had no gene match. This chain's CDR3 is CASGWTGQTSSGNTIYF. The CDR3, as DNA: TGTGCCAGCGGGTGGACGGGACAGACTAGCTCTGGAAACACCATATATTTT.

This clonotype ranks as medium-sized. This chain connects TRBV7-2 to TRBJ1-4, with 8 bases aligning to TRBD1. The V segment lost 5 bases and the J segment 3 bases; nucleotides outside the gene matches: 5. The CDR3 has 15 residues. Germline-derived CDR1 and CDR2 are SGHTA and FQGNSA. The CDR3 sequence: CASSPRTGSNEKLFF. The CDR3 nucleotides are TGTGCCAGCAGCCCGCGGACAGGGTCTAATGAAAAACTGTTTTTT.

Many counts were recorded for this clonotype. Its ends do not fully match the called genes, so a read error is possible. The V gene is TRBV7-7, the J gene TRBJ2-1, with TRBD2 matching over 7 bases. Germline CDR1 and CDR2: SSHAT and FNYEAQ (reference sequence). CDR3 size: 15 residues. The CDR3: CASSFGLVPVNEQFF. CDR3 sequence (DNA): TGTGCTAGCAGCTTTGGACTAGTGCCTGTGAATGAGCAGTTCTTC.

This clonotype is termed medium-sized. V is TRBV19 and J is TRBJ1-2; 8 nucleotides agree with TRBD1. This CDR3 spans 14 amino acids. CDR1 LNHDA and CDR2 SQIVND come from the germline V gene (reference sequence). Germline trimming cut 7 bases from V and 4 bases from J; bases unmatched to any gene: 8. The CDR3 nucleotides are TGTGCCAGTACCAATAGCGGACAGGGCTATGGCTACACCTTC. It translates to CASTNSGQGYGYTF.

This clonotype appeared many times. The V gene is TRBV20-1, the J gene TRBJ1-2, with a weak D call TRBD1 (5 bases). The CDR3 contains 13 residues. Germline values: CDR1 DFQATT, CDR2 SNEGSKA (reference sequence). Trimming cost V 5 bases and J 8 bases, with 18 bases left between them. The CDR3 here is CSAPTDGTSGYTF. DNA of the CDR3: TGCAGTGCTCCCACGGACGGGACGTCCGGCTACACCTTC.